The 19 T cell receptor beta chains in this list originate from one sample, sequenced in a study of tumor and adjacent non-tumor tissue in lung cancer. The template was RNA from unsorted bulk tissue. A modified ARM-PCR protocol with three rounds of nested PCR amplified TCRbeta. TCRdb reanalysed the multiplex PCR reads using MiXCR and keeps one entry per CDR3 protein. The sample consists of more than 85,000 distinct CDR3 sequences, over 75% of them appearing once. Material for sequencing was lung tumor tissue. These receptors all stem from a man in his 70s with non-small cell lung cancer.

J is TRBJ2-1 and V is TRBV11-3, with D perhaps TRBD2 (7 bases). CDR3 length equals 16 residues. Trimming stripped 6 bases from V and 9 bases from J, with 24 bases between. Germline values: CDR1 SGHNT, CDR2 YENEEA. The CDR3 loop is CASSLYPPGGRGEQFF. In nucleotides, the CDR3 is TGTGCCAGCAGTTTATATCCCCCGGGGGGCAGGGGTGAGCAGTTCTTC.

This clonotype came up many times. The chain combines TRBV4-1 with TRBJ2-7; 7 bases match TRBD2. This CDR3 has 17 amino acids. Losses at the gene ends were 2 bases for V and 2 bases for J; bases not matched to a gene: 12. Germline V gives CDR1 MGHRA, CDR2 YSYEKL. CDR3 protein: CASSQPMGGGFTYEQYF. The CDR3 nucleotides are TGCGCCAGCAGCCAACCGATGGGGGGAGGGTTTACCTACGAGCAGTACTTC.

This chain uses TRBV2 with TRBJ1-1, with 7 bases that match TRBD1. CDR3 length: 14 residues. The germline gives CDR1 SNHLY, CDR2 FYNNEI. Losses at the gene ends were 7 bases for V and 5 bases for J; bases not matched to a gene: 10. CDR3 amino acids: CASTREGAGTEAFF. As DNA, the CDR3 is TGTGCCAGCACCCGAGAGGGGGCAGGGACTGAAGCTTTCTTT.

With respect to this clonotype: A much more abundant neighbour one base away suggests this may be a read error. The V call is TRBV7-2, the J call TRBJ2-3; D is perhaps TRBD2 (5 bases). The CDR3 has 12 residues. Germline V gene sequence: CDR1 SGHTA, CDR2 FQGNSA. Trimming removed 7 bases at V and 7 bases at J, with 12 bases between. Written as DNA, the CDR3 is TGTGCCAGCAACTCTAGCTGGAATACGCAGTATTTT. This encodes CASNSSWNTQYF. Combining the CDR3 with reference TRBV7-2 and TRBJ2-3 gives the whole variable domain GAGVSQSPSNKVTEKGKDVELRCDPISGHTALYWYRQSLGQGLEFLIYFQGNSAPDKSGLPSDRFSAERTGGSVSTLTIQRTQQEDSAVYLCASNSSWNTQYFGPGTRLTVL.

The gene calls are TRBV10-3 and TRBJ1-2; D may be TRBD1 (6 bases). Germline V CDR1 and CDR2: ENHRY, SYGVKD. The CDR3 covers 15 residues. V shed 4 bases and J shed 3 bases, with 15 bases lying between them. CDR3 loop: CAISGRDRTDYGYTF. The CDR3 region has the DNA TGTGCCATCAGTGGCCGAGACAGGACCGACTATGGCTACACCTTC.

This chain links TRBV11-2 with TRBJ2-7, with 10 bases identical to TRBD1. Germline V gives CDR1 SGHAT, CDR2 FQNNGV. V dropped 3 bases and J dropped 7; count of bases not matched to a gene: 15. This CDR3 spans 17 amino acids. The CDR3 DNA reads TGTGCCAGCAGCTTCTCGCAGGGGACAGGGGTGTCATCGGAGCAGTACTTC. This gives the protein CASSFSQGTGVSSEQYF.

J is TRBJ2-3 and V is TRBV30, with D uncertain. CDR1 GTSNPN and CDR2 SVGIG come from the germline V gene (reference sequence). This CDR3 spans 15 amino acids. Trimming shortened V by 1 base and J by 0 bases, and 11 bases separated the two germline ends. The CDR3 spells CAWSDRENSTDTQYF. CDR3 nucleotides: TGTGCCTGGAGTGATCGCGAGAACAGCACAGATACGCAGTATTTT.

A word on this clonotype: Germline and junction disagree at one end, which may indicate a read error. The chain links TRBV11-2 to TRBJ1-6; no clear D. The length of the CDR3 is 13 residues. CDR1 is SGHAT and CDR2 is FQNNGV in the germline V gene. CDR3 region: CASSYTTNTPLHF. CDR3 nucleotides: TGTGCCAGCAGCTACACAACTAATACACCCCTCCATTTT.

J is TRBJ1-4 and V is TRBV20-1; D remains unclear. The germline V and J ends were trimmed by 2 bases and 8 bases, with 12 bases remaining between them. In germline, CDR1 is DFQATT, CDR2 SNEGSKA (reference sequence). The CDR3 extends over 13 amino acids. The CDR3 loop is CSARYAVGEKLFF. CDR3 sequence (DNA): TGCAGTGCTAGATACGCGGTTGGAGAAAAACTGTTTTTT.

To note about this clonotype: As the CDR3 is not closed by the conserved phenylalanine or tryptophan, this likely results from a read error. The chain couples TRBV7-9 to TRBJ2-4; D ambiguous. The germline V gene encodes CDR1 SEHNR and CDR2 FQNEAQ (reference sequence). V lost 0 bases to trimming and J lost 0 bases, with 12 bases between them. This CDR3 has 17 amino acids. CDR3 loop: CASSLASIWEAKNIQYL. CDR3 nucleotides: TGTGCCAGCAGCTTAGCCTCCATTTGGGAAGCCAAAAACATTCAGTACTTA.

This chain joins TRBV5-4 and TRBJ2-6; no definite D call. V was shortened by 9 bases and J by 7 bases, with 20 bases between the two germline ends. CDR3 length: 15 residues. The germline V gene has CDR1 SGHNT and CDR2 YYREEE (reference sequence). CDR3 protein: CANSLAGYGANVLTF. CDR3 coding DNA: TGTGCCAACAGTCTGGCCGGCTATGGAGCCAACGTCCTGACTTTC.

This sequence joins TRBV11-2 and TRBJ2-7, with TRBD2 as a possible D gene (6 bases). CDR3 length: 13 residues. Germline loops: CDR1 SGHAT, CDR2 FQNNGV. The V end was cut by 5 bases, the J end by 7 bases, with 15 bases between. The CDR3 DNA sequence: TGTGCCAGCAGCCAATGGACCGGGAGTGAGCAGTACTTC. Translated: CASSQWTGSEQYF.

Regarding this clonotype: A read error may produce the germline difference seen at one junction end. This chain's CDR3 is CTSNGGTSGMFRYEQYF. The CDR3, as DNA: TGTACCAGCAACGGAGGGACTAGCGGGATGTTTAGGTACGAGCAGTACTTC. The rearrangement joins TRBV6-1 to TRBJ2-7; TRBD2 matches 13 bases. From germline, CDR1 is MNHNS and CDR2 SASEGT. This CDR3 has 17 amino acids.

Concerning this clonotype: Sequence at one end of the junction differs from germline and may be a read error. This chain joins TRBV12-3 or TRBV12-4 and TRBJ1-3; 8 positions agree with TRBD1. This CDR3 comprises 18 residues. The CDR3, as DNA: TGTGCCAGCAGTCGTCCCGGGACAGGCATCGGATCTGGAGACACCATATATTTT. Translation gives CASSRPGTGIGSGDTIYF.

The chain joins TRBV12-5 to TRBJ1-1, with 7 bases aligning to TRBD1. The CDR3 contains 16 residues. Germline V gene sequence: CDR1 LGHNT, CDR2 FRNRAP. After removal of 11 bases from V and 7 bases from J, the junction contained 22 bases not matched to a gene. Here the CDR3 DNA reads TGTGCTGGTGATACGGACAGGCATACAGAACCGCATGAAGCTTTCTTT. Amino acid sequence: CAGDTDRHTEPHEAFF.

The V and J genes are TRBV6-1 and TRBJ2-5, with 10 bases identical to TRBD1. The germline V gene encodes CDR1 MNHNS and CDR2 SASEGT. The CDR3 is 17 residues long. V shed 6 bases, J shed 3 bases, and the junction held 13 bases outside the gene matches. For the CDR3, the DNA is TGTGCCAGCAGACGGAAGACCGGGACAGGGGTTGAAGAGACCCAGTACTTC. This sequence encodes CASRRKTGTGVEETQYF.

With regard to this clonotype: One end of the junction does not line up with germline, which may come from a read error. V usage is TRBV5-5 and J usage is TRBJ1-5, with D perhaps TRBD1 (5 bases). The CDR3 runs to 16 residues. Germline V gene sequence: CDR1 SGHKS, CDR2 YYEKEE (reference sequence). The CDR3 sequence is CPSSFGRATGNQHQHF. CDR3 DNA: TGTCCAAGCAGCTTTGGTAGGGCAACAGGCAATCAGCACCAGCATTTT.

Comment on this clonotype: Its ends do not fully match the called genes, so a read error is possible. The gene calls are TRBV11-3 and TRBJ2-1; 8 bases are a match to TRBD2. CDR1 is SGHNT, CDR2 YENEEA, per germline. The CDR3 loop spans 16 amino acids. The DNA for the CDR3 is TGTGCCAGCATCTTAGATCTCGCGGGGGGCAGGGGTGAGCAGTTCTTC. Amino acid sequence: CASILDLAGGRGEQFF.

Comments on this clonotype: Its ends do not fully match the called genes, so a read error is possible. The chain employs TRBV6-1 and TRBJ1-1; the match to TRBD1 covers 9 bases. This CDR3 contains 15 residues. Germline loops: CDR1 MNHNS, CDR2 SASEGT. CDR3: CASTQWGQGRSDAFF. CDR3 DNA sequence: TGTGCCAGTACACAATGGGGACAGGGTCGTTCTGACGCTTTCTTT.